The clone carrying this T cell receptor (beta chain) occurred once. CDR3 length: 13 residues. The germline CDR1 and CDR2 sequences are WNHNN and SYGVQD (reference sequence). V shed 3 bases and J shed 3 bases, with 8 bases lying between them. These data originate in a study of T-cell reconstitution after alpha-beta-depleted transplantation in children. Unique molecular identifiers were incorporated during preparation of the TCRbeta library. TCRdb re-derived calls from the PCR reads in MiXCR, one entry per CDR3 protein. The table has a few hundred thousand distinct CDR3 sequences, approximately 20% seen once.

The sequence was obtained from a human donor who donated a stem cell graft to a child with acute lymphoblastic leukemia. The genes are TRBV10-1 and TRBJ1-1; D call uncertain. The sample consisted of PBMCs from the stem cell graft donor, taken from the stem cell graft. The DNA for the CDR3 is TGCGCCAGCAGTGATGGCCGTTACACTGAAGCTTTCTTT. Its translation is CASSDGRYTEAFF.